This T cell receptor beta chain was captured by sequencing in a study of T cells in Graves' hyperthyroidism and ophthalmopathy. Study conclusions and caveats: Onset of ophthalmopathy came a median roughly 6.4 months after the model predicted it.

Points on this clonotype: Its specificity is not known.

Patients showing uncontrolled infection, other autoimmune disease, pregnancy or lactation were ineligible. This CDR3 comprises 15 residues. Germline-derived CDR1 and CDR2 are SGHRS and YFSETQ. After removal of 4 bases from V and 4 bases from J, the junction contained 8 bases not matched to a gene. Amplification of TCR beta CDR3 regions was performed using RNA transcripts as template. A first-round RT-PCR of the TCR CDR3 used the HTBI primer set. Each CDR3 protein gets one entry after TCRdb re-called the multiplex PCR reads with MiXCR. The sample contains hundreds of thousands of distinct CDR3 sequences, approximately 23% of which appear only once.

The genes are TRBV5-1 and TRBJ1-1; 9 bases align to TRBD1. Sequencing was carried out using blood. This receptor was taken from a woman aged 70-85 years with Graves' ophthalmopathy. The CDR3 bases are TGCGCCAGCAGCCGACCGGGACAGGGTGTCACTGAAGCTTTCTTT. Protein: CASSRPGQGVTEAFF.